This T cell receptor (beta chain) was profiled in a study of blood T cell repertoires in COVID-19. Study summary: Material from acute and convalescent COVID-19 was sourced from the United States, Italy and Spain.

The germline V gene has CDR1 SNHLY and CDR2 FYNNEI. The V gene end was trimmed by 4 bases and the J gene end by 6 bases; junction bases not matched to a gene: 8. The CDR3 runs to 14 residues. Sequencing used immunoSEQ multiplex PCR; TCRdb keeps in-frame clones, though not all of them. Of about 89,000 clones in the sample, approximately 84% were seen once. The chain uses TRBV2 and TRBJ1-2; 7 bases align to TRBD1. The specimen sequenced was peripheral blood. The clonotype comes from an older man with acute or convalescent COVID-19. CDR3 region: CASSGRGGSNGYTF. In nucleotides, the CDR3 is TGTGCCAGCAGTGGCCGAGGGGGCTCCAATGGCTACACCTTC.